In its sample, the clone carrying this TCR beta chain was seen a few times. The sample originates from a study of blood T cell repertoires in COVID-19. Study context: The cDNA or gDNA used as material had been derived from T cells, B-cell-depleted T cells, or PBMCs.

The age range of participants was about 18 to 100 years, with residence in about two dozen US areas. The CDR3 has 15 residues. CDR1 SGHDT and CDR2 YYEEEE come from the germline V gene. Losses at the gene ends were 3 bases for V and 3 bases for J; bases not matched to a gene: 7. Original processing notes: Scientists estimated how many nucleated cells there were by amplifying reference gene primers. Profiling relied on immunoSEQ multiplex PCR, and the TCRdb table lists in-frame clones only, not all of them. The V and J calls and clone size come from that table; D and trimming were worked out from the DNA. The data contain 400,000 to 550,000 clones, around 90% of them singletons.

Sequencing input: PBMCs or T cells enriched from blood (not recorded which). This receptor was taken from a woman aged 18-35 years with acute COVID-19. This chain links TRBV5-6 with TRBJ2-7; 9 positions match TRBD1. The CDR3 is CASSWPGTGYYEQYF. CDR3 DNA: TGTGCCAGCAGCTGGCCCGGGACAGGGTACTACGAGCAGTACTTC.